This T cell receptor (beta chain) stems from a study of T-cell reconstitution after alpha-beta-depleted transplantation in children. It was with unique molecular identifiers that the TCRbeta library was prepared. TCRdb reprocessed the PCR reads with MiXCR, giving one entry per CDR3 protein. The sample carries 350,000 to 450,000 distinct CDR3 sequences, about 14% recorded once. The source is a human donor who donated a stem cell graft to a child with Fanconi anemia. The sample here was PBMCs, taken from the stem cell graft.

The CDR3 DNA follows: TGTGCCAGCAGTTACGGGGCAGAGATTGAAGCTTTCTTT. Translating gives CASSYGAEIEAFF. V gene TRBV6-2 or TRBV6-3 combines with J gene TRBJ1-1; tentatively, D is TRBD1 (5 bases). Between the trimmed V and J ends, which lost 2 bases and 7 bases, there was a span of 11 bases. This CDR3 comprises 13 residues. Per germline, CDR1 MNHEY and CDR2 SVGEGT.